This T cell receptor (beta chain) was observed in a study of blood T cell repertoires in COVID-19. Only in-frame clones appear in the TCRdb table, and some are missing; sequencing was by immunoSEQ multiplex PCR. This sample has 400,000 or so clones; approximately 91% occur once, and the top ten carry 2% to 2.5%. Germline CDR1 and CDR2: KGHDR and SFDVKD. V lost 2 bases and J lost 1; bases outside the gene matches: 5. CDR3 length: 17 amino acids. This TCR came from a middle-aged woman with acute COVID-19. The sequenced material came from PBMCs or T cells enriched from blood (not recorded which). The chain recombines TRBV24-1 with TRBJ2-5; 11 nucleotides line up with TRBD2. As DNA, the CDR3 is TGTGCCACCAGTGATTATCCGGGACTAGCGGCCCAAGAGACCCAGTACTTC. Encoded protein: CATSDYPGLAAQETQYF.